A single T cell receptor (beta chain) is shown here with its context. The CDR3 runs to 14 residues. CDR1 and CDR2 from the germline V gene are SGHTS and YDEGEE. Between the trimmed V and J ends, which lost 6 bases and 0 bases, there was a span of 13 bases. This entry comes from a study of blood T cell repertoires in COVID-19. Study-level background: T cells, B-cell-depleted T cells, or PBMCs supplied cDNA or gDNA.

As originally analysed: By means of reference gene primer amplification, nucleated cell counts were estimated. Generated by immunoSEQ multiplex PCR, the TCRdb table keeps only in-frame clones and is missing some. V, J and clone size derive from that table, while D and trimming were established from the DNA sequence. The table includes more than 65,000 clones, around 85% detected once. Sequences were obtained from peripheral blood. This clonotype was obtained from a woman between 50 and 59 years old with acute or convalescent COVID-19. The V call is TRBV5-8, the J call TRBJ2-7; D ambiguous. CDR3 in amino acids: CASKARRYSYEQYF. The CDR3 nucleotides are TGTGCCAGCAAGGCCAGGCGATACTCCTACGAGCAGTACTTC.